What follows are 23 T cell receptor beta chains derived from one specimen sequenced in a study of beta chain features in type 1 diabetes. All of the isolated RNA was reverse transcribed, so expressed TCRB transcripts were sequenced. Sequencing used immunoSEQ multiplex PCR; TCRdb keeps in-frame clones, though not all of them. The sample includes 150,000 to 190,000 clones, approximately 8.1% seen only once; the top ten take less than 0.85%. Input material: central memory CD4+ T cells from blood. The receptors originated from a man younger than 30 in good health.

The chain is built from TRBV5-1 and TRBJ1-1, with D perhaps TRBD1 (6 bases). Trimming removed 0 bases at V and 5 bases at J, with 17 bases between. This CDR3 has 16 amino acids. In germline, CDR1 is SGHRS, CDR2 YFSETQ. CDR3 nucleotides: TGCGCCAGCAGCTTGGGAGCTCTGGGACAAGGTACTGAAGCTTTCTTT. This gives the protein CASSLGALGQGTEAFF.

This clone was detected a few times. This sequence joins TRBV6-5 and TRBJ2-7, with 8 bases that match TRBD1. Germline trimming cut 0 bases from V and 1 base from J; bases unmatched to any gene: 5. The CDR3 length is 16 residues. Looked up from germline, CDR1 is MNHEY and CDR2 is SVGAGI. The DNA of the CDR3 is TGTGCCAGCAGTTACTCTGTACAGGGGGTATCCTACGAGCAGTACTTC. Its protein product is CASSYSVQGVSYEQYF.

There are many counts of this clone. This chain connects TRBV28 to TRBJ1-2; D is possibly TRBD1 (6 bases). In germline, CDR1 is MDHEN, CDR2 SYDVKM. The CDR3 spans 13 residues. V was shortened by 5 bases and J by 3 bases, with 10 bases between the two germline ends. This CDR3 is CASSEQGDYGYTF. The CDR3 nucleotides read TGTGCCAGCAGTGAACAGGGAGACTATGGCTACACCTTC.

CDR3 loop: CASSAQGGGELFF. The CDR3 nucleotides are TGTGCCAGCAGTGCACAGGGGGGCGGGGAGCTGTTTTTT. The chain joins TRBV2 to TRBJ2-2; 8 bases match TRBD1. The CDR3 consists of 13 residues. The V and J ends lost 4 bases and 7 bases, in that order; junction bases with no gene match: 2. In germline, CDR1 is SNHLY, CDR2 FYNNEI.

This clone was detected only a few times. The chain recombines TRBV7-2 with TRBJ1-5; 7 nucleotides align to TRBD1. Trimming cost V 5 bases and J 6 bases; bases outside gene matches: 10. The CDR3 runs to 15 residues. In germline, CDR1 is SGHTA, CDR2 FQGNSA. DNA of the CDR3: TGTGCCAGCAGCCGAAATCCAGGGGGGAGTCAGCCCCAGCATTTT. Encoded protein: CASSRNPGGSQPQHF.

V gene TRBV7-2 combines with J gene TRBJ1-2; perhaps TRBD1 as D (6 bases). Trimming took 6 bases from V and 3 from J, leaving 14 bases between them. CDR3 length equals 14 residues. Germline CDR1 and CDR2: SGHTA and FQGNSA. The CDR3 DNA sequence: TGTGCCAGCAGTATAAGCAGGGGTGACTATGGCTACACCTTC. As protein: CASSISRGDYGYTF.

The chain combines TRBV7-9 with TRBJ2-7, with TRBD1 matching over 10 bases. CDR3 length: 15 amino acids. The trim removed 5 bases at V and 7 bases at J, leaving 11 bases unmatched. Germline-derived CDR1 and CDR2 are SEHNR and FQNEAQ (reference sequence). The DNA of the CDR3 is TGTGCCAGCAGCCCCCGGACAGGGGGTGTTGAAGAGCAGTACTTC. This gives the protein CASSPRTGGVEEQYF.

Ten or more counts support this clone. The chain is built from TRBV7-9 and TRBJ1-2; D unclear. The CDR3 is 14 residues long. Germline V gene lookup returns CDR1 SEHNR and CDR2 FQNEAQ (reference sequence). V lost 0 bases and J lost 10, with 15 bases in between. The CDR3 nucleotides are TGTGCCAGCAGCTTAGCTGGTTGGGAGGTCGACTACACCTTC. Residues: CASSLAGWEVDYTF.

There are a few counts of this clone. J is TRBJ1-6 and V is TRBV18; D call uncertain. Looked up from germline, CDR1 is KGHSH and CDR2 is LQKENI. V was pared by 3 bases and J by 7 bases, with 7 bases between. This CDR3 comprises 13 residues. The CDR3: CASSPGENSPLHF. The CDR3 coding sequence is TGTGCCAGCTCACCCGGGGAAAATTCACCCCTCCACTTT.

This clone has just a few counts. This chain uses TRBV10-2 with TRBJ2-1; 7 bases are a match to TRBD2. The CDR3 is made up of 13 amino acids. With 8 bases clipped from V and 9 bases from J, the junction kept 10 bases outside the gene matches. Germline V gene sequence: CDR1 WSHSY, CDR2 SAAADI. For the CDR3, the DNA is TGCGCCAGCCTGCCGACTAGCAATCGTGAGCAGTTCTTC. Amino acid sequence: CASLPTSNREQFF.

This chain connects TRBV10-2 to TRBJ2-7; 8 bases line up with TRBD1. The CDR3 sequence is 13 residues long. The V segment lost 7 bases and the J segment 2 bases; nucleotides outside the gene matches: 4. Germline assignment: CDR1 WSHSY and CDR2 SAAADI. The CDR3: CASTRTGTYEQYF. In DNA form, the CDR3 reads TGCGCCAGCACAAGGACAGGGACCTACGAGCAGTACTTC.

CDR3 amino acids: CASSLMDRRNEKLFF. CDR3 sequence (DNA): TGCGCCAGCAGCTTGATGGACAGGCGAAATGAAAAACTGTTTTTT. The chain links TRBV5-1 to TRBJ1-4; TRBD1 agrees at 7 bases. CDR1 and CDR2 from the germline V gene are SGHRS and YFSETQ. This CDR3 is 15 amino acids long. V lost 1 base to trimming and J lost 5 bases; unmatched junction nucleotides: 5.

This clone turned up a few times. The CDR3 sequence is CAISGTITGTYEQYF. The CDR3 nucleotides read TGTGCCATCAGTGGGACCATTACAGGAACCTACGAGCAGTACTTC. The chain combines TRBV10-3 with TRBJ2-7, with D tentatively TRBD1 (5 bases). The CDR3 has 15 residues. V lost 4 bases and J lost 2, with 15 bases in between. Germline V gives CDR1 ENHRY, CDR2 SYGVKD.

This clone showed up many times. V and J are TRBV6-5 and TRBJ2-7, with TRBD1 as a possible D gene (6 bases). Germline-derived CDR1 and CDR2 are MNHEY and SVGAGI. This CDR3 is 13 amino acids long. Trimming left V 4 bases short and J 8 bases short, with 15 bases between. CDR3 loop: CASSSRDKLKQYF. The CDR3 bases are TGTGCCAGCAGTTCCCGGGACAAACTTAAGCAGTACTTC.

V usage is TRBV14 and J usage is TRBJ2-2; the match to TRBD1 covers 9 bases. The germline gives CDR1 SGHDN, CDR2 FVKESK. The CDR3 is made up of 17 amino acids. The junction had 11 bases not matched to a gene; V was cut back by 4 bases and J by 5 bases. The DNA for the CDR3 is TGTGCCAGCAGCCGTTTACCGGGACAGGGTTTGACCGGGGAGCTGTTTTTT. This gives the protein CASSRLPGQGLTGELFF.

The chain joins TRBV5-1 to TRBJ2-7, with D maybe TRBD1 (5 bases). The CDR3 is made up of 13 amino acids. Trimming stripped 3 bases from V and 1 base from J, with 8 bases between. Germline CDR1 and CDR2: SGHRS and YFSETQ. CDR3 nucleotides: TGCGCCAGCAGCTCTCAGGGATCCTACGAGCAGTACTTC. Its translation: CASSSQGSYEQYF.

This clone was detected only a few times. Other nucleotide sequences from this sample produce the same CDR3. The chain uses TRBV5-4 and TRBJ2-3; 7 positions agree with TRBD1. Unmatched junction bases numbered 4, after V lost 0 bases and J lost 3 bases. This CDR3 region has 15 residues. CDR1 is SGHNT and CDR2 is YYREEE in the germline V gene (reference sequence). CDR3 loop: CASSLDRGRTDTQYF. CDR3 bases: TGTGCCAGCAGCTTGGACAGGGGTAGAACAGATACGCAGTATTTT.

CDR3 residues: CAWSVGGGADTQYF. The CDR3 region has the DNA TGTGCCTGGAGTGTTGGAGGGGGCGCGGATACGCAGTATTTT. The V call is TRBV30, the J call TRBJ2-3; a possible D gene is TRBD1 (7 bases). CDR3 length: 14 residues. The ends were cut back, 0 bases at V and 6 bases at J, with 13 bases in the middle. Germline V CDR1 and CDR2: GTSNPN, SVGIG (reference sequence). Combining the CDR3 with reference TRBV30 and TRBJ2-3 gives the whole variable domain SQTIHQWPATLVQPVGSPLSLECTVEGTSNPNLYWYRQAAGRGLQLLFYSVGIGQISSEVPQNLSASRPQDRQFILSSKKLLLSDSGFYLCAWSVGGGADTQYFGPGTRLTVL.

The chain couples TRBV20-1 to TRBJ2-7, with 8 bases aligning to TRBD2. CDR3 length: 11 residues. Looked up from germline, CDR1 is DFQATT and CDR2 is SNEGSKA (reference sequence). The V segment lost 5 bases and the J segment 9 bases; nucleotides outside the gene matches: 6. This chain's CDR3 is CSAPGLGRQYF. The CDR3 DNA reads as TGCAGTGCTCCGGGACTAGGTAGGCAGTACTTC.

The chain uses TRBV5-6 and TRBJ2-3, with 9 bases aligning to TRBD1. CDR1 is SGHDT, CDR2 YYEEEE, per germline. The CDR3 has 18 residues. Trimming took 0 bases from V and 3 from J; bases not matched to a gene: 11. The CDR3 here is CASSLGFGYGTGTDTQYF. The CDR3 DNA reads TGTGCCAGCAGCTTGGGCTTCGGTTACGGGACAGGGACAGATACGCAGTATTTT.

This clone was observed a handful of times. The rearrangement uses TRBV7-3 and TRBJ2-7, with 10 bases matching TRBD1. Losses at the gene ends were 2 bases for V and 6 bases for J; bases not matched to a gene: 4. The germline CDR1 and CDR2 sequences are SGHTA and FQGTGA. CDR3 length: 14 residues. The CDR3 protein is CASSLGGQGTEQYF. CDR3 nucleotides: TGTGCCAGCAGCTTAGGGGGACAGGGGACCGAGCAGTACTTC.

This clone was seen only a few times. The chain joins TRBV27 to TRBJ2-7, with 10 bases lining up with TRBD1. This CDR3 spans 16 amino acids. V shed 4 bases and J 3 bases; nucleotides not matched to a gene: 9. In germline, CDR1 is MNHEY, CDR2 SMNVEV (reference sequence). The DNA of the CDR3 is TGTGCCAGCAGTTCCCCCGGGGACAGGGGTAACTACGAGCAGTACTTC. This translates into CASSSPGDRGNYEQYF.

Written as DNA, the CDR3 is TGTGCCAGCAGTCGTGCCTCCGGGACAGCGAGGGGCTACACCTTC. This sequence encodes CASSRASGTARGYTF. V is TRBV6-5 and J is TRBJ1-2, with 7 nucleotides matching TRBD1. The CDR3 runs 15 residues. J was trimmed by 8 bases and V by 5 bases; bases with no gene match: 14. CDR1 MNHEY and CDR2 SVGAGI come from the germline V gene.